This TCR beta chain was found in a study of T and B cells in COVID-19 patients. Turning to the study itself: Median age was approximately 34 years in the recovered cohort and about 67 years in the active-infection cohort. Findings and limits, study-wide: Symptomatic-phase blood samples from mildly ill patients and early samples from severe cases were scarce. Clonality of TRB repertoires was high in active COVID-19; recovery brought above-healthy diversity and richness. In COVID-19 patients, T cell receptor beta variable and joining gene use was reportedly strongly skewed.

TRB rearrangements were amplified by multiplex PCR with BIOMED2 TRB-A/B primers. In TCRdb, the multiplex PCR reads were re-called with MiXCR into one record per CDR3 protein. The table has fewer than 9,500 distinct CDR3 sequences, 25% to 30% seen once. After removal of 2 bases from V and 9 bases from J, the junction contained 9 bases not matched to a gene. This CDR3 has 15 residues. Germline CDR1 is MNHEY and CDR2 is SVGAGI. This clonotype is medium-sized (0.01 to 0.1%) in the sample. The antigen is not known. Each TRB amplification used about 230-550 ng of genomic DNA from blood. The sequenced material came from blood. The V and J genes are TRBV6-5 and TRBJ2-4, with 8 bases lining up with TRBD2. The source is a human donor who had recovered from COVID-19. In DNA form, the CDR3 reads TGTGCCAGCAGTTACGAGCAGGCCGGGGGGGGCATTCAGTACTTC. Translating it yields CASSYEQAGGGIQYF.